A single sample is the source of the 7 T cell receptor beta chains below, sequenced in a study of Ad26.COV2.S vaccination and SARS-CoV-2 variants. Sequenced by immunoSEQ multiplex PCR; TCRdb stores in-frame clones only, minus some. The data show approximately 280,000 clones, around 87% seen once. Treatment described: some 20 received Ad26.COV2.S at low or high dose, single or two shots; 5 received placebo; per-sample allocation not given. Day 63 after the first vaccine or placebo injection was the time point for sampling. The starting material was peripheral blood, obtained in a trial of Ad26.COV2.S vaccine versus placebo. Receptors were obtained from a person aged 18-65 years who received the Ad26.COV2.S COVID-19 vaccine or a placebo.

V is TRBV5-5 and J is TRBJ2-3, with D perhaps TRBD1 or TRBD2 (5 bases each). The germline V gene encodes CDR1 SGHKS and CDR2 YYEKEE (reference sequence). Trimming cost V 7 bases and J 0 bases, with 15 bases left between them. The CDR3 length is 15 residues. CDR3 bases: TGTGCCAGCCGGGGCAGGCGAACTAGCACAGATACGCAGTATTTT. This codes for CASRGRRTSTDTQYF.

The J gene is TRBJ2-7, the V gene TRBV4-1; 8 nucleotides match TRBD1. J was trimmed by 3 bases and V by 4 bases; bases with no gene match: 5. The CDR3 is made up of 14 amino acids. Looked up from germline, CDR1 is MGHRA and CDR2 is YSYEKL. The CDR3 is CASSPWGTGYEQYF. Here the CDR3 DNA reads TGCGCCAGCAGCCCCTGGGGGACAGGCTACGAGCAGTACTTC.

The chain employs TRBV7-6 and TRBJ2-7; D is possibly TRBD1 (6 bases). Trimming took off 2 bases at V and 6 bases at J, with 14 bases between the two ends. Germline lookup yields CDR1 SGHVS and CDR2 FNYEAQ. CDR3 size: 14 residues. The chain's CDR3 is CASSLHRVGSEQYF. The CDR3 DNA is TGTGCCAGCAGCTTACACAGGGTGGGGTCCGAGCAGTACTTC.

The CDR3 bases are TGCAGCGTTGAAGGGGCCGCGAGGCTAGAAGCTTTCTTT. Translating gives CSVEGAARLEAFF. The V gene is TRBV29-1, the J gene TRBJ1-1, with D uncertain. Per the germline V gene, CDR1 is SQVTM and CDR2 is ANQGSEA. CDR3 length equals 13 residues. Trimming took 1 base from V and 8 from J, leaving 14 bases between them. Full variable domain (rest looked up from reference TRBV29-1 and TRBJ1-1): SAVISQKPSRDICQRGTSLTIQCQVDSQVTMMFWYRQQPGQSLTLIATANQGSEATYESGFVIDKFPISRPNLTFSTLTVSNMSPEDSSIYLCSVEGAARLEAFFGQGTRLTVV.

The chain is built from TRBV30 and TRBJ1-2, with D possibly matching TRBD1 (5 bases). The germline V gene has CDR1 GTSNPN and CDR2 SVGIG (reference sequence). This CDR3 contains 13 residues. The ends were cut back, 2 bases at V and 7 bases at J, with 14 bases in the middle. CDR3 loop: CAWSPRATSGYTF. CDR3 in DNA: TGTGCCTGGAGTCCCAGGGCCACTAGTGGCTACACCTTC.

The genes are TRBV6-5 and TRBJ1-4; maybe TRBD1 (5 bases). The V end lost 2 bases, the J end lost 5 bases, and 12 bases lay between the germline ends. Per the germline V gene, CDR1 is MNHEY and CDR2 is SVGAGI. The CDR3 consists of 15 residues. The CDR3 here is CASSYDRGQNEKLFF. CDR3 nucleotide sequence: TGTGCCAGCAGTTACGACAGAGGCCAGAATGAAAAACTGTTTTTT.

The chain couples TRBV6-5 to TRBJ2-7; TRBD1 matches at 7 bases. The germline CDR1 and CDR2 sequences are MNHEY and SVGAGI. CDR3 length: 14 amino acids. With V trimmed by 6 bases and J by 5 bases, 10 bases remained unmatched. CDR3 bases: TGTGCCAGCAGAACGACAGGGCAGGTAAACGAGCAGTACTTC. The encoded protein is CASRTTGQVNEQYF.